The 23 T cell receptor beta chains below were found in one sample sequenced in a study of glioma-infiltrating T cells. TCR alpha and beta CDR3 regions were amplified from RNA using iRepertoire nested multiplex PCR. TCRdb analysed the multiplex PCR reads with MiXCR anew, one entry per CDR3 protein. The sample has 85,000 to 110,000 distinct CDR3 sequences; around 30% are singletons. Sequencing input: glioma tissue, nonneoplastic brain tissue, or PBMCs (not recorded which). The receptor source for this set is a human donor with low-grade glioma or glioblastoma, undergoing nonglioma brain surgery, or in good health (not recorded which).

Details on this clonotype: This may be a read error, as it is one base from a much larger clone. The V and J genes are TRBV6-2 or TRBV6-3 and TRBJ2-2, with a possible D match to TRBD1 (6 bases). The germline V gene encodes CDR1 MNHEY and CDR2 SVGEGT. The CDR3 totals 14 residues. The V gene lost 8 bases and the J gene lost 13 bases, with 23 bases spanning the gap. DNA of the CDR3: TGTGCCAGCCTTCTCGGGGACACCAAGAGGGGGCTGTTTTTT. Translated, it gives CASLLGDTKRGLFF.

V usage is TRBV5-1 and J usage is TRBJ2-5; D gene uncertain. CDR1 and CDR2 (germline): SGHRS, YFSETQ. This CDR3 is 12 amino acids long. The V and J ends lost 5 bases and 1 base respectively, with 6 bases between them. The CDR3 here is CASRPAQETQYF. The DNA of the CDR3 is TGCGCCAGCAGACCGGCCCAAGAGACCCAGTACTTC.

This clonotype was seen ten or more times. The chain joins TRBV27 to TRBJ1-1, with 7 nucleotides matching TRBD1. This CDR3 has 15 residues. Per the germline V gene, CDR1 is MNHEY and CDR2 is SMNVEV (reference sequence). Trimming took 6 bases from V and 1 from J; bases not matched to a gene: 8. In nucleotides, the CDR3 is TGTGCCAGCAGCCTTCGACAGGGAACGAACACTGAAGCTTTCTTT. Translated: CASSLRQGTNTEAFF.

This clonotype was observed many times. The rearrangement links TRBV20-1 to TRBJ1-6, with 7 bases aligning to TRBD1. Germline CDR1 reads DFQATT; CDR2 reads SNEGSKA (reference sequence). The CDR3 runs 13 residues. J was trimmed by 7 bases and V by 6 bases; bases with no gene match: 6. CDR3 nucleotides: TGCAGTGCCACCGGGACAGCGAATTCACCCCTCCACTTT. This codes for CSATGTANSPLHF.

This clonotype has ten or more counts. The V and J genes are TRBV7-2 and TRBJ2-3; D possibly corresponds to TRBD2 (7 bases). Germline CDR1 and CDR2: SGHTA and FQGNSA. The CDR3 runs 17 residues. The ends were cut back, 2 bases at V and 2 bases at J, with 17 bases in the middle. Here the CDR3 DNA reads TGTGCCAGCAGCTTAAGGAGAGGGGGACTACTCACAGATACGCAGTATTTT. Translation gives CASSLRRGGLLTDTQYF.

Ten or more counts support this clonotype. V gene TRBV28 combines with J gene TRBJ1-5, with TRBD1 matching 7 bases. Germline V gene sequence: CDR1 MDHEN, CDR2 SYDVKM. This CDR3 comprises 13 residues. The ends lost 6 bases at V and 2 bases at J; junction bases unmatched: 1. The CDR3 sequence is CASRGQGNQPQHF. The DNA for the CDR3 is TGTGCCAGCAGAGGACAGGGCAATCAGCCCCAGCATTTT.

In its sample, this clonotype was seen many times. J is TRBJ1-1 and V is TRBV6-1; unclear D gene. Trimming pared 6 bases from V and 4 bases from J, leaving 15 bases between. The germline CDR1 and CDR2 sequences are MNHNS and SASEGT. The CDR3 sequence is 14 residues long. Here the CDR3 reads CASRKDPIRTEAFF. The CDR3 region has the DNA TGTGCCAGCAGAAAGGACCCTATTCGCACTGAAGCTTTCTTT.

On this clonotype: A much larger clonotype is one base distant, so this may be a read error. The chain recombines TRBV20-1 with TRBJ2-1, with D tentatively TRBD2 (5 bases). The CDR3 spans 13 residues. From germline, CDR1 is DFQATT and CDR2 SNEGSKA (reference sequence). CDR3 sequence (DNA): TGCAGTGCTAGACAGGTTGGAGGCAATAAGCAGTTCTTC. This translates into CSARQVGGNKQFF.

This clonotype was detected ten times or more. This chain uses TRBV2 with TRBJ2-5, with TRBD2 identical over 8 bases. The CDR3 totals 13 residues. V was pared by 7 bases and J by 5 bases, with 6 bases of the junction left unmatched. The germline V gene has CDR1 SNHLY and CDR2 FYNNEI. This CDR3 reads CASTRTSIETQYF. The CDR3 bases are TGTGCCAGCACCCGGACTAGCATTGAGACCCAGTACTTC.

This clonotype was counted ten times or more. V usage is TRBV2 and J usage is TRBJ1-3, with D tentatively TRBD1 (5 bases). This CDR3 comprises 13 residues. With 6 bases removed from V and 0 bases from J, the gap between germline ends came to 6 bases. From germline, CDR1 is SNHLY and CDR2 FYNNEI. The chain's CDR3 is CASRQDSGNTIYF. For the CDR3, the DNA is TGTGCCAGCAGACAGGACTCTGGAAACACCATATATTTT.

This clonotype occurred many times. This chain connects TRBV20-1 to TRBJ2-7, with 13 bases lining up with TRBD2. Germline lookup yields CDR1 DFQATT and CDR2 SNEGSKA (reference sequence). CDR3 length equals 17 residues. Trimming took 1 base from V and 3 from J; bases not matched to a gene: 9. CDR3 nucleotides: TGCAGTGCTAGAGCAAGGACTAGCGGGGGCCTTAACTACGAGCAGTACTTC. It encodes CSARARTSGGLNYEQYF.

This clonotype was detected only a few times. This sequence joins TRBV12-3 or TRBV12-4 and TRBJ1-4; D remains ambiguous. Trimming took off 4 bases at V and 4 bases at J, with 4 bases between the two ends. The CDR3 has 12 amino acids. CDR3: CASSWGNEKLFF. DNA for the CDR3: TGTGCCAGCAGTTGGGGTAATGAAAAACTGTTTTTT.

This clonotype has a count of ten or more. The chain has TRBV7-2 and TRBJ1-5; D unresolved. V was pared by 2 bases and J by 3 bases, with 8 bases between. The CDR3 is 14 residues long. Germline-derived CDR1 and CDR2 are SGHTA and FQGNSA. The CDR3, as DNA: TGTGCCAGCAGCTTATCCGTGGTCAATCAGCCCCAGCATTTT. Encoded protein: CASSLSVVNQPQHF.

Ten or more counts support this clonotype. The J gene is TRBJ2-7, the V gene TRBV3-1; D is perhaps TRBD1 (5 bases). CDR1 is LGHDT and CDR2 is YNNKEL in the germline V gene (reference sequence). V was cut by 3 bases and J by 0 bases, with 18 bases left in between. The CDR3 contains 17 residues. DNA for the CDR3: TGTGCCAGCAGCCACCTTACAGGACCGACAAGCTCCTACGAGCAGTACTTC. Protein product: CASSHLTGPTSSYEQYF.

This clonotype was seen repeatedly, ten times or more. This chain joins TRBV28 and TRBJ2-1, with a weak D call TRBD2 (6 bases). The CDR3 totals 14 residues. Germline CDR1 MDHEN, CDR2 SYDVKM. Trimming stripped 2 bases from V and 9 bases from J, with 14 bases between. CDR3 amino acids: CASSLPHRDSEQFF. The DNA for the CDR3 is TGTGCCAGCAGTTTACCCCACCGGGACTCTGAGCAGTTCTTC.

This clonotype was recorded at least ten times. This sequence joins TRBV6-1 and TRBJ2-5, with no clear D. The length of the CDR3 is 14 residues. The ends were cut back, 7 bases at V and 0 bases at J, with 12 bases in the middle. Germline V gene sequence: CDR1 MNHNS, CDR2 SASEGT. The CDR3 reads CASTISRNQETQYF. The CDR3 DNA sequence: TGTGCCAGCACCATATCCAGGAACCAAGAGACCCAGTACTTC.

About this clonotype: This could be a read error, since a much larger clone is one nucleotide away. The V gene is TRBV6-1, the J gene TRBJ2-5, with 8 bases matching TRBD2. CDR1 MNHNS and CDR2 SASEGT come from the germline V gene. CDR3 length: 16 residues. This CDR3 reads CASSQAPTTGGETKYF. Here the CDR3 DNA reads TGCGCCAGCAGCCAAGCTCCGACCACCGGGGGGGAGACCAAGTACTTC.

This clonotype was detected ten times or more. The chain links TRBV2 to TRBJ2-1, with 7 bases identical to TRBD1. Germline assignment: CDR1 SNHLY and CDR2 FYNNEI. V lost 1 base and J lost 7; bases outside the gene matches: 7. The CDR3 spans 15 residues. DNA of the CDR3: TGTGCCAGCAGTGAAGAGACAGGGCTTTCGAATGAGCAGTTCTTC. Translating gives CASSEETGLSNEQFF.

At least ten counts were recorded for this clonotype. This chain links TRBV27 with TRBJ2-7, with 11 bases that match TRBD1. V dropped 6 bases and J dropped 3; count of bases not matched to a gene: 7. Germline loops: CDR1 MNHEY, CDR2 SMNVEV (reference sequence). CDR3 length equals 15 residues. The CDR3 region is CASSRTGTGGYEQYF. As DNA, the CDR3 is TGTGCCAGCAGCCGCACCGGGACAGGGGGCTACGAGCAGTACTTC.

The chain couples TRBV6-2 or TRBV6-3 to TRBJ2-3; D call uncertain. Trimming shortened V by 6 bases and J by 2 bases, and 15 bases separated the two germline ends. The CDR3 has 15 amino acids. The germline V gene has CDR1 MNHEY and CDR2 SVGEGT. The CDR3 reads CASSYAVGFTDTQYF. The CDR3 coding sequence is TGTGCCAGCAGCTACGCGGTTGGATTCACAGATACGCAGTATTTT.

This clonotype was observed a handful of times. The chain joins TRBV2 to TRBJ2-5; no firm D call. Trimming left V 3 bases short and J 3 bases short, with 11 bases between. Germline loops: CDR1 SNHLY, CDR2 FYNNEI. CDR3 length: 14 residues. The CDR3 sequence: CASSDWVGEETQYF. The CDR3 region has the DNA TGTGCCAGCAGTGACTGGGTTGGGGAAGAGACCCAGTACTTC.

This clonotype was picked up many times. The gene calls are TRBV20-1 and TRBJ2-3; the D is unclear. V was clipped by 6 bases and J by 6 bases, with 13 bases between them. CDR1 is DFQATT and CDR2 is SNEGSKA in the germline V gene (reference sequence). The CDR3 extends over 12 amino acids. This CDR3 reads CSARPNADTQYF. CDR3 bases: TGCAGTGCCCGACCGAATGCGGATACGCAGTATTTT.

This clonotype was counted ten times or more. The genes are TRBV28 and TRBJ1-5; a weak D match, TRBD1 (5 bases). With 6 bases removed from V and 1 base from J, the gap between germline ends came to 13 bases. This CDR3 is built from 15 residues. Germline V gives CDR1 MDHEN, CDR2 SYDVKM. The chain's CDR3 is CASRHQGTSNQPQHF. CDR3 bases: TGTGCCAGCAGACACCAGGGAACGAGCAATCAGCCCCAGCATTTT.